This TCR beta chain was sequenced in a study of tumor-infiltrating lymphocytes in oesophageal squamous cell carcinoma. CDR3 length equals 14 residues. The germline V gene has CDR1 SGHNT and CDR2 YENEEA. One entry per CDR3 protein, called by TCRdb with MiXCR from the PCR reads. The table lists 15,000 to 20,000 distinct CDR3 sequences, 40% to 55% of them singletons. This TCR was recovered from a female donor with esophageal squamous cell carcinoma. The sample taken for sequencing was normal esophageal tissue next to the tumor. The chain uses TRBV11-3 and TRBJ2-3; TRBD2 agrees at 8 bases. Near its end, the DNA agrees better with TRBJ2-1, so the J call may be wrong. The CDR3 coding sequence is TGTGCCAGCAGCTTAGACGGGAGGGCCGGTGAGCAGTTCTTC. Its translation is CASSLDGRAGEQFF.